These 19 T cell receptor beta chains share one sample of origin, sequenced in a study of cytomegalovirus exposure and HLA in healthy donors. The method was immunoSEQ multiplex PCR; TCRdb's version includes in-frame clones alone and lacks a portion of them. This sample yields 250,000 or so clones, of which 85% to 90% are seen a single time; about 3% belongs to the top ten. Sequenced: PBMCs. Source of these receptors: a man aged 18-30 years in good health and CMV-seronegative.

The V gene is TRBV30, the J gene TRBJ1-6; possibly TRBD1 for D (5 bases). V lost 4 bases and J 9 bases, leaving 19 bases between the germline ends. This CDR3 has 15 amino acids. The germline CDR1 and CDR2 sequences are GTSNPN and SVGIG (reference sequence). This CDR3 reads CAWNDFQGWRSPLHF. CDR3 nucleotide sequence: TGTGCCTGGAACGACTTTCAGGGATGGCGTTCACCCCTCCACTTT.

The J gene is TRBJ2-7, the V gene TRBV4-1, with 11 bases identical to TRBD2. J was trimmed by 3 bases and V by 1 base; bases with no gene match: 11. Germline loops: CDR1 MGHRA, CDR2 YSYEKL. The CDR3 covers 18 residues. The CDR3 region is CASSQVWGGTSGNYEQYF. DNA for the CDR3: TGCGCCAGCAGCCAAGTATGGGGGGGGACTAGCGGAAACTACGAGCAGTACTTC.

The J gene is TRBJ1-1, the V gene TRBV6-1; D uncertain. The ends were cut back, 2 bases at V and 1 base at J, with 17 bases in the middle. The CDR3 length is 17 residues. Germline V gives CDR1 MNHNS, CDR2 SASEGT. As DNA, the CDR3 is TGTGCCAGCAGTGAACGGGTCCTAGGATGGCGGAACACTGAAGCTTTCTTT. It yields the protein CASSERVLGWRNTEAFF.

The V gene is TRBV4-2, the J gene TRBJ2-3; possibly TRBD2 for D (5 bases). From germline, CDR1 is LGHNA and CDR2 YNFKEQ. CDR3 length: 15 amino acids. Trimming removed 0 bases from V and 8 bases from J, with 15 bases in between. The CDR3, as DNA: TGTGCCAGCAGCCAAGAGAGTGGAGGCCTAGGTACGCAGTATTTT. The encoded protein is CASSQESGGLGTQYF.

The rearrangement links TRBV5-6 to TRBJ2-1, with a possible D match to TRBD1 (5 bases). Germline V lookup: CDR1 SGHDT, CDR2 YYEEEE. The CDR3 length is 12 residues. The ends were cut back, 4 bases at V and 8 bases at J, with 10 bases in the middle. The CDR3 region is CASSTRVYEQFF. As DNA, the CDR3 is TGTGCCAGCAGCACCAGGGTCTATGAGCAGTTCTTC.

V and J are TRBV9 and TRBJ2-3; 10 bases agree with TRBD1. The germline CDR1 and CDR2 sequences are SGDLS and YYNGEE. The CDR3 contains 15 residues. V lost 1 base, J lost 9 bases, and 8 bases stayed unmatched. CDR3: CASSVSDRGLSTQYF. CDR3 coding DNA: TGTGCCAGCAGCGTAAGTGACAGGGGGCTGTCAACGCAGTATTTT.

The rearrangement joins TRBV5-1 to TRBJ1-1; D remains ambiguous. The germline gives CDR1 SGHRS, CDR2 YFSETQ. V was trimmed by 4 bases and J by 4 bases, leaving 17 bases between them. The CDR3 is 15 residues long. The CDR3 DNA is TGCGCCAGCAGCCCGTTTGGTGGAGAGGGCACTGAAGCTTTCTTT. Translation: CASSPFGGEGTEAFF.

The chain couples TRBV28 to TRBJ1-5, with 9 nucleotides matching TRBD1. CDR3 length: 15 residues. V dropped 4 bases and J dropped 3; count of bases not matched to a gene: 4. Germline V gene data show CDR1 as MDHEN and CDR2 as SYDVKM. CDR3 loop: CASSSGQGVNQPQHF. The CDR3 DNA reads TGTGCCAGCAGTTCGGGACAGGGCGTCAATCAGCCCCAGCATTTT.

Remarks on this clone: A read error may account for a junction end that differs from germline. This CDR3 reads CASSWRLASETQYF. The CDR3 bases are TGTGCCAGCAGCTGGAGACTAGCCTCAGAGACGCAGTATTTT. J is TRBJ2-3 and V is TRBV5-6; 7 bases are shared with TRBD2. CDR1 SGHDT and CDR2 YYEEEE come from the germline V gene. CDR3 size: 14 residues.

The rearrangement joins TRBV15 to TRBJ2-7, with a weak D call TRBD2 (6 bases). The V end was cut by 1 base, the J end by 1 base, with 11 bases between. This CDR3 is 15 amino acids long. Per germline, CDR1 LNHNV and CDR2 YYDKDF (reference sequence). The CDR3 DNA follows: TGTGCCACCAGCAGAGCGGGACTCGAGTCCTACGAGCAGTACTTC. This translates into CATSRAGLESYEQYF.

This chain joins TRBV6-5 and TRBJ2-3; 7 positions agree with TRBD1. Germline V gene sequence: CDR1 MNHEY, CDR2 SVGAGI. Trimming at V came to 10 bases and at J to 4 bases, leaving 5 bases not matched to a gene. The CDR3 covers 12 residues. In DNA form, the CDR3 reads TGTGCCACTACAGGGGCTTCAGATACGCAGTATTTT. Its translation: CATTGASDTQYF.

The gene calls are TRBV19 and TRBJ1-5; 8 bases agree with TRBD1. The V gene end was trimmed by 8 bases and the J gene end by 0 bases; junction bases not matched to a gene: 6. The CDR3 is made up of 15 amino acids. Germline V CDR1 and CDR2: LNHDA, SQIVND (reference sequence). CDR3 amino acids: CASGDRGLSNQPQHF. CDR3 sequence (DNA): TGTGCCAGTGGCGACAGGGGCCTTAGCAATCAGCCCCAGCATTTT.

This chain connects TRBV6-5 to TRBJ2-7; the match to TRBD1 covers 7 bases. Germline CDR1 MNHEY, CDR2 SVGAGI. V lost 5 bases to trimming and J lost 7 bases; unmatched junction nucleotides: 8. The CDR3 consists of 13 residues. The CDR3 DNA is TGTGCCAGCAGTAATCGACAGGGTGGAGAGCAGTACTTC. Encoded protein: CASSNRQGGEQYF.

J is TRBJ2-3 and V is TRBV27; 10 bases are shared with TRBD2. The CDR3 length is 11 residues. Trimming cost V 9 bases and J 13 bases; bases outside gene matches: 7. Germline V gene data show CDR1 as MNHEY and CDR2 as SMNVEV (reference sequence). The CDR3 DNA is TGTGCCAGTGGACTAGCGGCCCCAGAGTATTTT. Its translation: CASGLAAPEYF.

This chain links TRBV27 with TRBJ1-2; 7 bases line up with TRBD1. Germline CDR1 is MNHEY and CDR2 is SMNVEV (reference sequence). The CDR3 is 16 residues long. J lost 0 bases, V lost 5 bases, and 9 bases had no gene match. This CDR3 reads CASSPSTGQTNYGYTF. Here the CDR3 DNA reads TGTGCCAGCAGTCCATCTACGGGACAGACTAACTATGGCTACACCTTC.

The rearrangement uses TRBV2 and TRBJ2-5; TRBD1 matches at 8 bases. The germline V gene encodes CDR1 SNHLY and CDR2 FYNNEI. The trim removed 6 bases at V and 5 bases at J, leaving 5 bases unmatched. The CDR3 is made up of 13 amino acids. In DNA, the CDR3 is TGTGCCAGCAGGGACAGGGCTGGGGAGACCCAGTACTTC. It encodes CASRDRAGETQYF.

This clone is a singleton in its sample. The chain joins TRBV5-1 to TRBJ2-1, with D perhaps matching TRBD2 (6 bases). Germline CDR1 and CDR2: SGHRS and YFSETQ. V lost 2 bases and J 7 bases, leaving 10 bases between the germline ends. This CDR3 region has 13 residues. The CDR3 nucleotides read TGCGCCAGCAGCTTACGGGGGATTAATGAGCAGTTCTTC. This translates into CASSLRGINEQFF.

This chain joins TRBV6-1 and TRBJ1-6, with D possibly matching TRBD1 (6 bases). CDR3 size: 12 residues. V lost 8 bases and J lost 17, with 19 bases in between. Germline CDR1 reads MNHNS; CDR2 reads SASEGT. The CDR3 region is CASWKPTTGIHF. The DNA of the CDR3 is TGTGCCAGCTGGAAGCCCACGACAGGTATCCACTTT.

This chain connects TRBV4-1 to TRBJ1-1; possible D gene TRBD1, 5 bases. From germline, CDR1 is MGHRA and CDR2 YSYEKL. Trimming cost V 6 bases and J 2 bases, with 13 bases left between them. This CDR3 contains 14 residues. Here the CDR3 DNA reads TGCGCCAGCAGAGGGGTTACAGTCAACACTGAAGCTTTCTTT. Protein sequence: CASRGVTVNTEAFF.